These 31 T cell receptor beta chains came from one sample sequenced in a study of blood T cell repertoires in COVID-19. Profiling relied on immunoSEQ multiplex PCR, and the TCRdb table lists in-frame clones only, not all of them. This sample carries some 96,000 clones, approximately 84% of them seen once, and the ten largest clones take 7% to 9.5%. Sequenced input: peripheral blood. The receptors stem from a man younger than 40 in a cohort sampled during active COVID-19.

CDR3 region: CASSGGLDGHYGYTF. DNA for the CDR3: TGTGCCAGCAGCGGGGGGTTAGACGGCCACTATGGCTACACCTTC. V gene TRBV5-4 combines with J gene TRBJ1-2; possible D gene TRBD1, 5 bases. The V gene lost 4 bases and the J gene lost 3 bases, with 16 bases spanning the gap. Per the germline V gene, CDR1 is SGHNT and CDR2 is YYREEE (reference sequence). This CDR3 comprises 15 residues.

This chain's CDR3 is CAWSSRVDTQYF. For the CDR3, the DNA is TGTGCCTGGAGTAGCAGGGTCGATACGCAGTATTTT. The chain recombines TRBV30 with TRBJ2-3; TRBD1 is a possible D gene (5 bases). The V end was cut by 2 bases, the J end by 6 bases, with 9 bases between. CDR1 is GTSNPN, CDR2 SVGIG, per germline (reference sequence). This CDR3 contains 12 residues.

The rearrangement joins TRBV5-1 to TRBJ2-1; 9 bases map to TRBD1. J gave up 7 bases and V 3 bases, and 5 bases lay outside the gene matches. CDR3 length: 14 amino acids. The germline V gene encodes CDR1 SGHRS and CDR2 YFSETQ. CDR3 sequence reads: CASSSGQGNNEQFF. The CDR3 nucleotides read TGCGCCAGCAGCTCGGGACAGGGCAATAATGAGCAGTTCTTC.

V gene TRBV7-2 combines with J gene TRBJ2-7, with 9 nucleotides matching TRBD1. The CDR3 has 14 residues. Germline V gene data show CDR1 as SGHTA and CDR2 as FQGNSA. V dropped 5 bases and J dropped 2; count of bases not matched to a gene: 4. In DNA, the CDR3 is TGTGCCAGCAGCCGCCGGGACAGGGCCTACGAGCAGTACTTC. Amino acid sequence: CASSRRDRAYEQYF.

V gene TRBV5-5 combines with J gene TRBJ2-5, with a weak D call TRBD2 (5 bases). V was clipped by 1 base and J by 4 bases, with 20 bases between them. CDR3 length: 17 residues. Germline V gene sequence: CDR1 SGHKS, CDR2 YYEKEE (reference sequence). CDR3 sequence (DNA): TGTGCCAGCAGCTTGCTGGGTTCGATGTACGGAGGAGAGACCCAGTACTTC. Its protein product is CASSLLGSMYGGETQYF.

The chain combines TRBV27 with TRBJ1-6; D is unresolved. The CDR3 is 17 residues long. Germline CDR1 is MNHEY and CDR2 is SMNVEV (reference sequence). V was pared by 2 bases and J by 0 bases, with 11 bases between. The CDR3, as DNA: TGTGCCAGCAGTTTAACAGCCCAGAGCTCCTATAATTCACCCCTCCACTTT. This encodes CASSLTAQSSYNSPLHF.

The chain combines TRBV19 with TRBJ2-1, with 12 bases fitting TRBD2. Germline V gene data show CDR1 as LNHDA and CDR2 as SQIVND (reference sequence). V gave up 6 bases and J gave up 6 bases; unmatched junction bases: 9. The CDR3 runs 16 residues. CDR3 bases: TGTGCCAGTAGGACCATCCTAGCGGGGGGGATCAATGAGCAGTTCTTC. Its protein is CASRTILAGGINEQFF. The full variable domain, its missing parts supplied by reference TRBV19 and TRBJ2-1, is DGGITQSPKYLFRKEGQNVTLSCEQNLNHDAMYWYRQDPGQGLRLIYYSQIVNDFQKGDIAEGYSVSREKKESFPLTVTSAQKNPTAFYLCASRTILAGGINEQFFGPGTRLTVL.

V and J are TRBV2 and TRBJ1-2; 7 nucleotides line up with TRBD1. This CDR3 is 13 amino acids long. Germline lookup yields CDR1 SNHLY and CDR2 FYNNEI. J gave up 5 bases and V 4 bases, and 4 bases lay outside the gene matches. The CDR3 DNA reads as TGTGCCAGCAGTGCCGGGACAGAATATGGCTACACCTTC. Translated, it gives CASSAGTEYGYTF. Full variable domain (missing parts from reference TRBV2 and TRBJ1-2): EPEVTQTPSHQVTQMGQEVILRCVPISNHLYFYWYRQILGQKVEFLVSFYNNEISEKSEIFDDQFSVERPDGSNFTLKIRSTKLEDSAMYFCASSAGTEYGYTFGSGTRLTVV.

The chain links TRBV4-1 to TRBJ2-3, with 8 bases fitting TRBD1. Germline loops: CDR1 MGHRA, CDR2 YSYEKL. The V and J ends lost 4 bases and 3 bases, in that order; junction bases with no gene match: 12. CDR3 length: 17 amino acids. CDR3 amino acids: CASSLNSQGALTDTQYF. DNA for the CDR3: TGCGCCAGCAGCCTAAACTCGCAGGGGGCCCTAACAGATACGCAGTATTTT.

The chain's CDR3 is CASSLTVDTQYF. The CDR3 coding sequence is TGTGCCAGCAGCTTGACGGTGGATACGCAGTATTTT. The rearrangement joins TRBV5-5 to TRBJ2-3, with unresolved D. This CDR3 has 12 amino acids. Germline V gene sequence: CDR1 SGHKS, CDR2 YYEKEE (reference sequence). V shed 1 base and J shed 6 bases, with 6 bases lying between them.

This clone was recorded a few times. The genes are TRBV19 and TRBJ1-5; D may be TRBD1 (5 bases). CDR3 length: 15 residues. Deletions cut 0 bases from V and 5 bases from J, with 11 bases between. Germline loops: CDR1 LNHDA, CDR2 SQIVND (reference sequence). CDR3: CASSIDPGFHQPQHF. DNA for the CDR3: TGTGCCAGTAGTATAGATCCAGGGTTCCATCAGCCCCAGCATTTT.

This clone was picked up a small number of times. The chain has TRBV4-3 and TRBJ2-5; 9 bases are a match to TRBD1. The J segment lost 2 bases and the V segment lost 2 bases, leaving 6 bases of the junction unmatched. The germline V gene has CDR1 LGHNA and CDR2 YSLEER. The CDR3 covers 16 residues. CDR3 loop: CASSQNLGQGQETQYF. CDR3 bases: TGCGCCAGCAGCCAAAACCTAGGACAGGGGCAAGAGACCCAGTACTTC.

The V gene is TRBV6-2 or TRBV6-3, the J gene TRBJ2-2; maybe TRBD2 (5 bases). The V gene lost 6 bases and the J gene lost 6 bases, with 8 bases spanning the gap. The CDR3 extends over 12 amino acids. CDR1 is MNHEY, CDR2 SVGEGT, per germline. CDR3 nucleotides: TGTGCCAGCAGCCGGGGAGCCGGGGAGCTGTTTTTT. Translating it yields CASSRGAGELFF.

The V call is TRBV7-9, the J call TRBJ2-1; 8 bases are a match to TRBD1. The trim removed 2 bases at V and 5 bases at J, leaving 5 bases unmatched. Germline V gene sequence: CDR1 SEHNR, CDR2 FQNEAQ (reference sequence). The CDR3 has 15 amino acids. In DNA, the CDR3 is TGTGCCAGCAGCTTAAAGGCGACAGGGGACAATGAGCAGTTCTTC. It is translated as CASSLKATGDNEQFF.

This clone showed up just a few times. The V gene is TRBV7-2, the J gene TRBJ2-7; D possibly corresponds to TRBD1 (5 bases). Germline CDR1 is SGHTA and CDR2 is FQGNSA. CDR3 length equals 15 residues. Trimming removed 2 bases from V and 4 bases from J, with 15 bases in between. The CDR3 nucleotides are TGTGCCAGCAGCTTAAACATAGGGGCAGTTTACGAGCAGTACTTC. Translation gives CASSLNIGAVYEQYF.

The chain couples TRBV14 to TRBJ2-1, with 9 bases identical to TRBD2. The trim removed 4 bases at V and 9 bases at J, leaving 10 bases unmatched. Germline V lookup: CDR1 SGHDN, CDR2 FVKESK. CDR3 size: 15 residues. The CDR3 nucleotides read TGTGCCAGCAGCCTGGTTAGCGGGGGTGTGGGTGAGCAGTTCTTC. This gives the protein CASSLVSGGVGEQFF.

V is TRBV5-1 and J is TRBJ2-7; the match to TRBD1 covers 7 bases. From germline, CDR1 is SGHRS and CDR2 YFSETQ. CDR3 length equals 14 residues. Trimming removed 6 bases from V and 2 bases from J; junction bases left unmatched: 8. The CDR3 region has the DNA TGCGCCAGCAAGGATGTAGGGGGCACCTACGAGCAGTACTTC. Its translation: CASKDVGGTYEQYF.

This clone was seen a single time. The V gene is TRBV9, the J gene TRBJ1-1; the match to TRBD1 covers 10 bases. Looked up from germline, CDR1 is SGDLS and CDR2 is YYNGEE. The CDR3 runs 19 residues. V shed 1 base and J 0 bases; nucleotides not matched to a gene: 12. The CDR3 spells CASSVKEGQGSHMNTEAFF. The CDR3 DNA sequence: TGTGCCAGCAGCGTAAAGGAGGGACAGGGGTCGCATATGAACACTGAAGCTTTCTTT.

V is TRBV3-1 (or the pseudogene TRBV3-2) and J is TRBJ2-4, with 8 positions matching TRBD2. The CDR3 runs to 17 residues. Germline-derived CDR1 and CDR2 are LGHDT and YNNKEL (reference sequence). Trimming removed 0 bases from V and 0 bases from J; junction bases left unmatched: 4. CDR3 region: CASSQDISGVAKNIQYF. The CDR3 coding sequence is TGTGCCAGCAGCCAAGATATTAGCGGGGTAGCCAAAAACATTCAGTACTTC.

The V and J genes are TRBV7-2 and TRBJ2-1; TRBD2 matches 8 bases. The CDR3 consists of 16 residues. Germline V CDR1 and CDR2: SGHTA, FQGNSA. After removal of 7 bases from V and 4 bases from J, the junction contained 12 bases not matched to a gene. In DNA, the CDR3 is TGTGCCAGCATCCCGGGGCGGGGGGCCGAATACAATGAGCAGTTCTTC. This translates into CASIPGRGAEYNEQFF.

The chain joins TRBV9 to TRBJ1-1; 9 bases map to TRBD1. This CDR3 contains 16 residues. After removal of 0 bases from V and 4 bases from J, the junction contained 7 bases not matched to a gene. From germline, CDR1 is SGDLS and CDR2 YYNGEE. Here the CDR3 reads CASSVGTGDVGTEAFF. CDR3 DNA sequence: TGTGCCAGCAGCGTAGGGACAGGGGATGTCGGCACTGAAGCTTTCTTT.

The rearrangement links TRBV7-3 to TRBJ2-7; no reliable D call. The V end was cut by 4 bases, the J end by 6 bases, with 10 bases between. Germline V lookup: CDR1 SGHTA, CDR2 FQGTGA. The CDR3 covers 12 residues. The CDR3 nucleotides read TGTGCCAGCAGCTACGACTTTGGCGAGCAGTACTTC. Residues: CASSYDFGEQYF.

The rearrangement uses TRBV5-1 and TRBJ2-3; 11 nucleotides agree with TRBD1. Per germline, CDR1 SGHRS and CDR2 YFSETQ. V dropped 0 bases and J dropped 6; count of bases not matched to a gene: 3. This CDR3 comprises 15 residues. The CDR3 region is CASSLAGQGGDTQYF. CDR3 DNA sequence: TGCGCCAGCAGCTTGGCGGGACAGGGGGGCGATACGCAGTATTTT.

V usage is TRBV18 and J usage is TRBJ1-3, with D possibly TRBD1 on 5 matching bases. With 4 bases removed from V and 2 bases from J, the gap between germline ends came to 15 bases. There are 16 residues in the CDR3. Per the germline V gene, CDR1 is KGHSH and CDR2 is LQKENI. CDR3 sequence (DNA): TGTGCCAGCTCACGGGCTCAGGCGGGACCTGGAAACACCATATATTTT. Its protein is CASSRAQAGPGNTIYF. The full variable domain, in which reference TRBV18 and TRBJ1-3 provide the parts outside the CDR3, is NAGVMQNPRHLVRRRGQEARLRCSPMKGHSHVYWYRQLPEEGLKFMVYLQKENIIDESGMPKERFSAEFPKEGPSILRIQQVVRGDSAAYFCASSRAQAGPGNTIYFGEGSWLTVV.

J is TRBJ1-5 and V is TRBV7-2; weak D call: TRBD1 (5 bases). The CDR3 is 13 residues long. Germline loops: CDR1 SGHTA, CDR2 FQGNSA. V was cut by 5 bases and J by 5 bases, with 10 bases left in between. The CDR3 loop reads CASSPLTDQPQHF. The CDR3 DNA sequence: TGTGCCAGCAGCCCCCTGACAGATCAGCCCCAGCATTTT.

This chain joins TRBV19 and TRBJ2-3, with no clear D. This CDR3 comprises 14 residues. Trimming removed 3 bases from V and 3 bases from J, with 10 bases in between. Germline loops: CDR1 LNHDA, CDR2 SQIVND (reference sequence). The CDR3 DNA reads as TGTGCCAGTAGTATTCGTCCAGGAACAGATACGCAGTATTTT. Translation: CASSIRPGTDTQYF.

This clone was recorded once. V gene TRBV7-8 combines with J gene TRBJ1-1; TRBD1 might be the D (5 bases). The germline V gene encodes CDR1 SGHVS and CDR2 FQNEAQ. CDR3 length equals 15 residues. V was shortened by 1 base and J by 4 bases, with 13 bases between the two germline ends. For the CDR3, the DNA is TGTGCCAGCAGCTTAGGGGCAGGGCAATCCACTGAAGCTTTCTTT. Translating gives CASSLGAGQSTEAFF.

This rearrangement joins TRBV7-2 to TRBJ2-5, with TRBD2 identical over 12 bases. The CDR3 length is 16 residues. In germline, CDR1 is SGHTA, CDR2 FQGNSA. The trim removed 2 bases at V and 4 bases at J, leaving 5 bases unmatched. CDR3 DNA: TGTGCCAGCAGCTTACTAGCGGGGGGGCAGGGAGAGACCCAGTACTTC. Translating it yields CASSLLAGGQGETQYF.

This sequence joins TRBV2 and TRBJ2-3; D perhaps matches TRBD1 (5 bases). CDR1 is SNHLY and CDR2 is FYNNEI in the germline V gene. The CDR3 has 16 amino acids. V lost 6 bases and J 0 bases, leaving 16 bases between the germline ends. DNA of the CDR3: TGTGCCAGCAGGCAGACAGCTTTCACTAGCACAGATACGCAGTATTTT. Translating gives CASRQTAFTSTDTQYF.

The chain has TRBV7-9 and TRBJ2-7; TRBD2 agrees at 10 bases. Germline loops: CDR1 SEHNR, CDR2 FQNEAQ (reference sequence). The trim removed 5 bases at V and 1 base at J, leaving 2 bases unmatched. The CDR3 loop spans 14 amino acids. CDR3: CASSERGGSYEQYF. In DNA, the CDR3 is TGTGCCAGCAGCGAGCGGGGGGGTTCCTACGAGCAGTACTTC.

The chain employs TRBV4-2 and TRBJ2-2; 9 bases align to TRBD2. Germline trimming cut 0 bases from V and 0 bases from J; bases unmatched to any gene: 5. The CDR3 consists of 18 residues. The germline V gene encodes CDR1 LGHNA and CDR2 YNFKEQ. CDR3 nucleotides: TGTGCCAGCAGCCAAGAAGGTCTAGCGGGGCCGAACACCGGGGAGCTGTTTTTT. Amino acids: CASSQEGLAGPNTGELFF.